Presented here are 18 T cell receptor beta chains from one specimen sequenced in a study of blood T cells in healthy people across ages. Alongside a J-beta primer mix, a sample-barcoded 5' primer served in a second PCR lasting about 7 to 12 cycles. TCRdb independently ran MiXCR on the 5' RACE reads; one entry per CDR3 protein. The data show about 1.8 million distinct CDR3 sequences, roughly 52% seen once. The sequencing sample was made of blood. The source of these receptors is a woman in her forties in good health.

A few counts support this clonotype. This rearrangement joins TRBV5-1 to TRBJ2-3; 10 bases match TRBD1. This CDR3 spans 19 amino acids. The V segment lost 4 bases and the J segment 1 base; nucleotides outside the gene matches: 15. The germline V gene encodes CDR1 SGHRS and CDR2 YFSETQ. CDR3 amino acids: CASSAGTGALSLGTDTQYF. CDR3 sequence (DNA): TGCGCCAGCAGCGCCGGGACAGGGGCACTTTCGCTAGGCACAGATACGCAGTATTTT.

The CDR3 protein is CSALKLMGNTEAFF. The CDR3 region has the DNA TGCAGTGCCCTAAAACTGATGGGGAACACTGAAGCTTTCTTT. The chain couples TRBV20-1 to TRBJ1-1; no definite D call. This CDR3 has 14 amino acids. The germline CDR1 and CDR2 sequences are DFQATT and SNEGSKA (reference sequence). V was shortened by 6 bases and J by 1 base, with 15 bases between the two germline ends.

This chain connects TRBV9 to TRBJ2-1; D gene uncertain. The germline gives CDR1 SGDLS, CDR2 YYNGEE. This CDR3 region has 14 residues. Trimming pared 0 bases from V and 9 bases from J, leaving 13 bases between. CDR3 bases: TGTGCCAGCAGCGTAGCGAATGGGTACGGTGAGCAGTTCTTC. As protein: CASSVANGYGEQFF.

This clonotype was seen a few times. The chain carries TRBV11-2 and TRBJ2-3, with 12 bases lining up with TRBD2. The CDR3 is 20 residues long. The germline V gene encodes CDR1 SGHAT and CDR2 FQNNGV. V trimming: 3 bases; J trimming: 0 bases; junction bases outside the gene matches: 13. CDR3 region: CASSLPLLAGGRASTDTQYF. The CDR3 nucleotides are TGTGCCAGCAGCTTGCCCCTACTAGCGGGGGGCCGTGCTAGCACAGATACGCAGTATTTT.

The DNA for the CDR3 is TGCGCCAGCAGCTTGGGGCCCGAGAGGGGGAAAGGGACCCAGTACTTC. Protein: CASSLGPERGKGTQYF. The chain uses TRBV5-1 and TRBJ2-5; TRBD1 might be the D (6 bases). The germline V and J ends were trimmed by 0 bases and 7 bases, with 19 bases remaining between them. Germline V gene data show CDR1 as SGHRS and CDR2 as YFSETQ. The CDR3 loop spans 16 amino acids.

This sequence joins TRBV20-1 and TRBJ2-5; 9 bases agree with TRBD2. Germline V lookup: CDR1 DFQATT, CDR2 SNEGSKA (reference sequence). There are 16 residues in the CDR3. With V trimmed by 5 bases and J by 3 bases, 13 bases remained unmatched. The CDR3 protein is CSAGRGGGALEETQYF. DNA for the CDR3: TGCAGTGCTGGGAGGGGCGGGGGGGCTTTAGAAGAGACCCAGTACTTC.

This clonotype was seen repeatedly, ten times or more. The germline gene is not matched at one end of the junction; a read error may be the cause. V usage is TRBV7-2 and J usage is TRBJ2-7; D remains ambiguous. Germline V gives CDR1 SGHTA, CDR2 FQGNSA. This CDR3 spans 12 amino acids. CDR3 sequence reads: CASSQGPSEQYF. CDR3 nucleotide sequence: TGCGCCAGCAGCCAAGGTCCTAGTGAGCAGTACTTC. The full variable domain, with the rest looked up from reference TRBV7-2 and TRBJ2-7, is GAGVSQSPSNKVTEKGKDVELRCDPISGHTALYWYRQSLGQGLEFLIYFQGNSAPDKSGLPSDRFSAERTGGSVSTLTIQRTQQEDSAVYLCASSQGPSEQYFGPGTRLTVT.

This clonotype was recorded a few times. The V and J genes are TRBV27 and TRBJ2-3, with 13 positions matching TRBD2. V shed 5 bases, J shed 2 bases, and the junction held 4 bases outside the gene matches. CDR3 length: 16 residues. Germline CDR1 and CDR2: MNHEY and SMNVEV (reference sequence). CDR3: CASSGLAGELTDTQYF. CDR3 DNA: TGTGCCAGCAGTGGACTAGCGGGGGAGCTCACAGATACGCAGTATTTT.

The rearrangement joins TRBV7-9 to TRBJ1-2; D might be TRBD1 (5 bases). The CDR3 covers 15 residues. Trimming pared 5 bases from V and 6 bases from J, leaving 19 bases between. Germline CDR1 and CDR2: SEHNR and FQNEAQ (reference sequence). This CDR3 reads CASSNLQSRQHGYTF. CDR3 DNA: TGTGCCAGCAGCAACCTCCAGTCAAGACAGCATGGCTACACCTTC.

The CDR3: CASSLPGVNEQFF. CDR3 DNA sequence: TGTGCCAGCAGCTTACCAGGGGTGAATGAGCAGTTCTTC. The J gene is TRBJ2-1, the V gene TRBV7-9; D is perhaps TRBD1 (6 bases). Germline lookup yields CDR1 SEHNR and CDR2 FQNEAQ (reference sequence). V lost 2 bases and J 7 bases, leaving 9 bases between the germline ends. The CDR3 contains 13 residues.

The chain recombines TRBV29-1 with TRBJ1-3, with 7 bases aligning to TRBD1. The CDR3 is 14 residues long. Germline lookup yields CDR1 SQVTM and CDR2 ANQGSEA. Germline trimming cut 6 bases from V and 0 bases from J; bases unmatched to any gene: 5. CDR3 sequence reads: CSVLQGFSGNTIYF. The CDR3 DNA reads TGCAGCGTACTACAGGGGTTCTCTGGAAACACCATATATTTT. Drawing the rest from reference TRBV29-1 and TRBJ1-3, the complete variable domain is SAVISQKPSRDICQRGTSLTIQCQVDSQVTMMFWYRQQPGQSLTLIATANQGSEATYESGFVIDKFPISRPNLTFSTLTVSNMSPEDSSIYLCSVLQGFSGNTIYFGEGSWLTVV.

This clonotype was counted only a few times. The chain employs TRBV29-1 and TRBJ2-3; TRBD1 might be the D (6 bases). The CDR3 extends over 15 amino acids. V was clipped by 6 bases and J by 0 bases, with 16 bases between them. The germline CDR1 and CDR2 sequences are SQVTM and ANQGSEA. CDR3 bases: TGCAGCGTGCTTACCGGGACACCTAGCACAGATACGCAGTATTTT. It codes for CSVLTGTPSTDTQYF.

The chain employs TRBV20-1 and TRBJ2-1, with D hard to call. V lost 3 bases, J lost 3 bases, and 9 bases lay in between. The germline gives CDR1 DFQATT, CDR2 SNEGSKA (reference sequence). This CDR3 has 13 residues. Here the CDR3 DNA reads TGCAGTGCTAGGCAGTTCAACTACAATGAGCAGTTCTTC. It codes for CSARQFNYNEQFF.

CDR3 protein: CASSQDPGELPDTQYF. Here the CDR3 DNA reads TGCGCCAGCAGCCAAGATCCAGGGGAGCTCCCAGATACGCAGTATTTT. V and J are TRBV4-3 and TRBJ2-3; D is possibly TRBD1 (6 bases). The germline V gene has CDR1 LGHNA and CDR2 YSLEER. V lost 0 bases and J 4 bases, leaving 14 bases between the germline ends. The CDR3 has 16 residues.

This sequence joins TRBV5-1 and TRBJ2-1, with 7 bases matching TRBD1. Trimming removed 0 bases from V and 2 bases from J; junction bases left unmatched: 5. This CDR3 has 16 amino acids. CDR1 and CDR2 (germline): SGHRS, YFSETQ. This CDR3 is CASSLGTGTAYNEQFF. The DNA for the CDR3 is TGCGCCAGCAGCTTGGGCACCGGGACAGCCTACAATGAGCAGTTCTTC.

The chain joins TRBV19 to TRBJ1-2; maybe TRBD1 (6 bases). The CDR3 has 14 residues. CDR1 and CDR2 from the germline V gene are LNHDA and SQIVND (reference sequence). The V and J ends lost 2 bases and 4 bases respectively, with 11 bases between them. CDR3: CASSIIQGTYGYTF. In nucleotides, the CDR3 is TGTGCCAGTAGTATAATTCAGGGGACCTATGGCTACACCTTC.

This chain connects TRBV20-1 to TRBJ2-5; 7 positions agree with TRBD2. The CDR3 runs to 13 residues. Trimming removed 7 bases from V and 2 bases from J; junction bases left unmatched: 7. Germline CDR1 and CDR2: DFQATT and SNEGSKA (reference sequence). The CDR3, as DNA: TGCAGTGTAGGGAGGGAGGTTCAAGAGACCCAGTACTTC. As protein: CSVGREVQETQYF.

This chain links TRBV4-2 with TRBJ2-3; 11 positions match TRBD2. The CDR3 is 17 residues long. CDR1 is LGHNA, CDR2 YNFKEQ, per germline. V lost 0 bases and J lost 5; bases outside the gene matches: 7. CDR3 in DNA: TGTGCCAGCAGCCAAGATCTGTTAGCGGGGGGGCGAGATACGCAGTATTTT. As protein: CASSQDLLAGGRDTQYF.